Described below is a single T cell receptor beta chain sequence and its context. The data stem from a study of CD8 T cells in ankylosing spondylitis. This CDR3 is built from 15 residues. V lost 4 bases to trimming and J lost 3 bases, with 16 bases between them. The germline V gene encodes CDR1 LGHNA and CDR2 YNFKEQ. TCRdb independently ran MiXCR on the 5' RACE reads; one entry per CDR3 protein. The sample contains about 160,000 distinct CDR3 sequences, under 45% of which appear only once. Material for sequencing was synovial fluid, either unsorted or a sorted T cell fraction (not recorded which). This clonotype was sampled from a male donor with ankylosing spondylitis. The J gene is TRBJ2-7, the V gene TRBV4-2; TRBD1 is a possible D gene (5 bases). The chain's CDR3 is CASSRQGSRSYEQYF. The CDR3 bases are TGTGCCAGCAGCCGGCAGGGTTCGAGAAGCTACGAGCAGTACTTC.